This T cell receptor (beta chain) came from a study of cytomegalovirus exposure and HLA in healthy donors. Note on this clone: The target antigen is unknown.

The V end was cut by 6 bases, the J end by 3 bases, with 26 bases between. The CDR3 spans 18 residues. Germline loops: CDR1 MDHEN, CDR2 SYDVKM. PCR was performed using 60 Vbeta and 13 Jbeta primers. Profiling relied on immunoSEQ multiplex PCR, and the TCRdb table lists in-frame clones only, not all of them. Among 150,000 to 200,000 clones listed, 70% to 80% were seen once. Notes on the study in general: Listed as cytomegalovirus-associated were more than 150 TCR beta chains. In a later analysis, fewer than 20,000 TCR beta sequences were associated with HLA alleles at 0.05 false discovery rate. An assumption of roughly uniform sequencing depth across donors underlay the presence/absence analyses. Most TCR beta V segments were productive about 87% or about 30% of the time in an earlier analysis.

The sequence derives from a woman aged 40 to 55 in good health and CMV-seronegative. Sample: PBMCs. The chain recombines TRBV28 with TRBJ2-5; TRBD1 is a possible D gene (5 bases). The CDR3: CASSPAQIQVRGEETQYF. In DNA, the CDR3 is TGTGCCAGCAGCCCCGCCCAAATACAGGTTCGTGGGGAAGAGACCCAGTACTTC. The full variable domain, with the rest looked up from reference TRBV28 and TRBJ2-5, is DVKVTQSSRYLVKRTGEKVFLECVQDMDHENMFWYRQDPGLGLRLIYFSYDVKMKEKGDIPEGYSVSREKKERFSLILESASTNQTSMYLCASSPAQIQVRGEETQYFGPGTRLLVL.